The text below deals with one TCR beta chain. Produced via immunoSEQ multiplex PCR; TCRdb's table is partial and in-frame only. Of 50,000 to 55,000 clones listed, approximately 84% are singletons. The data derive from a study of OX40 agonist ivuxolimab in advanced cancers. Study-wide background: Averaging 60 years in age, with a range of 23 to 79, the cohort was 80% to 90% male. Prior anti-PD-1, anti-PD-L1 or anti-CTLA-4 therapy did not bar entry, and more than 35% had some. Three patients had partial responses: one hepatocellular carcinoma, two cutaneous melanoma.

Germline V CDR1 and CDR2: MNHNY, SVGAGI (reference sequence). V was shortened by 2 bases and J by 4 bases, with 11 bases between the two germline ends. This CDR3 is 15 amino acids long. The sequencing used CD4+ or CD8+ T cells sorted from blood, collected in a trial of the OX40 agonist ivuxolimab. The genes are TRBV6-6 and TRBJ1-4, with D uncertain. The TCR originated in an adult with an advanced solid tumor such as melanoma, head and neck, liver or kidney cancer. The DNA of the CDR3 is TGTGCCAGCAGTTACATGGGAAGTGGTAATGAAAAACTGTTTTTT. Translation: CASSYMGSGNEKLFF.